What follows describes a single T cell receptor beta chain. The data stem from a study of T cell changes during pregnancy in multiple sclerosis. The CDR3 covers 19 residues. After removal of 3 bases from V and 2 bases from J, the junction contained 18 bases not matched to a gene. The germline V gene has CDR1 SGHVS and CDR2 FQNEAQ. Here immunoSEQ multiplex PCR was the method, and the copy in TCRdb shows in-frame clones only, minus some. Among 45,000 to 60,000 clones listed, 91% were seen once. Sequences were derived from peripheral blood, sampled after pregnancy. The receptor was derived from a female donor in good health, enrolled as a control in a pregnancy study. The gene calls are TRBV7-8 and TRBJ2-7; TRBD1 matches 8 bases. CDR3: CASSFGQGAWDIRPYEQYF. CDR3 bases: TGTGCCAGCAGCTTTGGACAGGGCGCTTGGGATATACGCCCCTACGAGCAGTACTTC. Combining the CDR3 with reference TRBV7-8 and TRBJ2-7 gives the whole variable domain GAGVSQSPRYKVAKRGQDVALRCDPISGHVSLFWYQQALGQGPEFLTYFQNEAQLDKSGLPSDRFFAERPEGSVSTLKIQRTQQEDSAVYLCASSFGQGAWDIRPYEQYFGPGTRLTVT.